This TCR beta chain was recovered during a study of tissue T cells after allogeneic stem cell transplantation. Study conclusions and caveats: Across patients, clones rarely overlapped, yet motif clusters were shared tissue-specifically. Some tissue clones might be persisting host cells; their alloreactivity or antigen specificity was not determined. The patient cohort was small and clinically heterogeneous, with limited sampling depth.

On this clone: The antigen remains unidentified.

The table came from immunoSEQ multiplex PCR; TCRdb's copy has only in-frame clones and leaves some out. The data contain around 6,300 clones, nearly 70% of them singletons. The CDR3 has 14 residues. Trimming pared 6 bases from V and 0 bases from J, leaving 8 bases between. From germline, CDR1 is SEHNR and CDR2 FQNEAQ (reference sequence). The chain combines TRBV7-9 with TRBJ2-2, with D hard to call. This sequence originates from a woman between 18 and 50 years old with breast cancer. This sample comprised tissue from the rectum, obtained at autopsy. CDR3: CASRSTSNTGELFF. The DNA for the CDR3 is TGTGCCAGCAGGTCGACTTCGAACACCGGGGAGCTGTTTTTT.